This TCR beta chain was found in a study of T cell repertoires in cytomegalovirus infection. About the research overall: Used in the study were CMV epitopes, some recently identified and HLA-C-restricted, others well-studied and HLA-B-restricted. Public TCR beta signatures indicated both CMV infection and matching HLA type. Points from the study as a whole: Summed public TCR beta family frequency identified CMV carriers bearing the relevant HLA. It was HLA-C-restricted CMV-specific TCR beta clonotypes that dominated the response ex vivo.

TCRdb re-analysed the reads in MiXCR, keeping a single row per CDR3 protein. The table lists some 270,000 distinct CDR3 sequences, under 25% of them singletons. From germline, CDR1 is LGHNT and CDR2 FRNRAP. The V gene end was trimmed by 7 bases and the J gene end by 0 bases; junction bases not matched to a gene: 5. This CDR3 comprises 14 residues. This clonotype was counted only a few times. The target antigen is unknown. This specimen consisted of cultured PBMCs, obtained from culture after CMV antigen stimulation. This TCR derives from a human donor in good health (CMV status not recorded). Some clones in this sample may be carry-over from other donors' samples. The genes are TRBV12-5 and TRBJ2-5; 7 nucleotides agree with TRBD1. This chain's CDR3 is CASALGQYQETQYF. CDR3 DNA sequence: TGTGCTAGTGCGTTGGGACAGTACCAAGAGACCCAGTACTTC.